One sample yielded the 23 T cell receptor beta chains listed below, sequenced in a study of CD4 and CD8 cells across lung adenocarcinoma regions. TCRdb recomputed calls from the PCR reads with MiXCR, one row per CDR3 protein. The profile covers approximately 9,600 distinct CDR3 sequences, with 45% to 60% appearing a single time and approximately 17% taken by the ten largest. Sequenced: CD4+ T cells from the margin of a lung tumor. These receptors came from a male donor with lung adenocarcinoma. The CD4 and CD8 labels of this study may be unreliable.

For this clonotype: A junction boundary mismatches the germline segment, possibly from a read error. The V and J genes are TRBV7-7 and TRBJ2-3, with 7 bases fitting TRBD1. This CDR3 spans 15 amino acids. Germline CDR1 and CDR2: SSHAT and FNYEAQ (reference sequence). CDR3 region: CASSLAGGRTDTQYF. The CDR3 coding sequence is TGTGCTAGCAGCTTAGCAGGGGGAAGGACAGATACGCAGTATTTT.

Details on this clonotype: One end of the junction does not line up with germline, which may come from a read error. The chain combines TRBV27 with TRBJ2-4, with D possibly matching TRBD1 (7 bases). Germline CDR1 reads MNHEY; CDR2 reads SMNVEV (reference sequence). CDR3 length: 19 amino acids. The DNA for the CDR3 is TGTGCCAGCAGAGCCACGGGGGTCGCGGGACAGTGTGCCACAAATACGCAGTATTTC. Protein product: CASRATGVAGQCATNTQYF.

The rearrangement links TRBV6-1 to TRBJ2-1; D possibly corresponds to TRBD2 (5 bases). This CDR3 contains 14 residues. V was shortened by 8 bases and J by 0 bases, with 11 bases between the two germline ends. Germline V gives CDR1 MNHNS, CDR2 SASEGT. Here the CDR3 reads CASARLNSYNEQFF. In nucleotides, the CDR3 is TGTGCCAGCGCCCGACTAAACTCCTACAATGAGCAGTTCTTC.

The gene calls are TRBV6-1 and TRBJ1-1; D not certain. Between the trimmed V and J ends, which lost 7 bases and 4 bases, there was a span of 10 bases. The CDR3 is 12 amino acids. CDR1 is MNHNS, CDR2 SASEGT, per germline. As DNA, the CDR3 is TGTGCCAGCACGTGGGTTCTCACTGAAGCTTTCTTT. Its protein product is CASTWVLTEAFF.

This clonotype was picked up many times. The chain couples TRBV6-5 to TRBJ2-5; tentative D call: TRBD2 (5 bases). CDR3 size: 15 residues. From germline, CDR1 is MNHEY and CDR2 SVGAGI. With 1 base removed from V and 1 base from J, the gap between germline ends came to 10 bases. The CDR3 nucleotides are TGTGCCAGCAGTTACTATAGCGTGCCCCAAGAGACCCAGTACTTC. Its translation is CASSYYSVPQETQYF.

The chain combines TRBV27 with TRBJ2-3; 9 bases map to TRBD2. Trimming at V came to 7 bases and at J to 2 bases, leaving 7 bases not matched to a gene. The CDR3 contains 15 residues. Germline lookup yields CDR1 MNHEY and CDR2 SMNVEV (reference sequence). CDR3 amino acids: CASTLLAGTTDTQYF. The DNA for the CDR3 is TGTGCCAGCACATTGCTAGCGGGGACCACAGATACGCAGTATTTT.

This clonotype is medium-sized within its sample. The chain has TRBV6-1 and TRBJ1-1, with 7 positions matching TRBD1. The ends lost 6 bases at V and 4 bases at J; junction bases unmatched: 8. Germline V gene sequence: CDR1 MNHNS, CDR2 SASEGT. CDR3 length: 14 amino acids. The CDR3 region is CASRLTGASTEAFF. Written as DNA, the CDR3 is TGTGCCAGCAGGCTAACAGGGGCCAGCACTGAAGCTTTCTTT.

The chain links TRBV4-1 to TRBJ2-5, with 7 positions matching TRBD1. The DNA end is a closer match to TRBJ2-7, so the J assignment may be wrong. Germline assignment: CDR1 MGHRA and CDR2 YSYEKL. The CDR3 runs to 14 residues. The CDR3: CASSQAGTVYEQYF. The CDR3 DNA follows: TGCGCCAGCAGCCAAGCCGGGACAGTCTACGAGCAGTACTTC.

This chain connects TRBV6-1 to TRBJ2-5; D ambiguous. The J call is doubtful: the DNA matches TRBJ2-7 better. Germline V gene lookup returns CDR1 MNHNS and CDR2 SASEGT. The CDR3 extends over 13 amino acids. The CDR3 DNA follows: TGTGCCAGCAGTGCGAAGAACACCTACGAGCAGTACTTC. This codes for CASSAKNTYEQYF.

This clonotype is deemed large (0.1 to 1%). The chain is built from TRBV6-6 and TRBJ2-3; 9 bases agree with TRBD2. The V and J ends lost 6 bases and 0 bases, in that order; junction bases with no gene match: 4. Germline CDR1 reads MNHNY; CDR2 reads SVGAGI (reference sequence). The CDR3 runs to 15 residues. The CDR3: CASSYSGRSTDTQYF. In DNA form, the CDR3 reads TGTGCCAGCAGCTACAGCGGGAGGAGCACAGATACGCAGTATTTT.

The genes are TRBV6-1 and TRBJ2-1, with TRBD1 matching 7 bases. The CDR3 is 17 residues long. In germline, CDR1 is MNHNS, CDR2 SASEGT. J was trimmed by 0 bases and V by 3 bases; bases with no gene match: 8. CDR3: CASSDPGTVSSYNEQFF. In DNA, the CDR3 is TGTGCCAGCAGTGACCCCGGGACAGTGAGCTCCTACAATGAGCAGTTCTTC.

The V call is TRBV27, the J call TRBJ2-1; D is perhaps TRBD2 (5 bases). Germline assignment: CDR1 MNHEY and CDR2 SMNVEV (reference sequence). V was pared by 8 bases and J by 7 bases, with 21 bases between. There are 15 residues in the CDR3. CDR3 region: CASALRWAGGNEQFF. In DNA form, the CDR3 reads TGTGCCAGCGCACTTCGGTGGGCAGGCGGGAATGAGCAGTTCTTC.

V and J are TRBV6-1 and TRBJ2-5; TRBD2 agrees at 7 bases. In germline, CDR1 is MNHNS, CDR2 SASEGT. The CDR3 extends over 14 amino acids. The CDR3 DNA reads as TGTGCGGGCAGCGGGGCGCGTGACCAAGAGACCCAGTACTTC. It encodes CAGSGARDQETQYF.

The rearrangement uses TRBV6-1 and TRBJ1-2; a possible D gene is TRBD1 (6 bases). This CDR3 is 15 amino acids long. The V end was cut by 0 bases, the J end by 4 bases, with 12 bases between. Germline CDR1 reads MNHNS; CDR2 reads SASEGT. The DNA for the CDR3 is TGTGCCAGCAGTGAAGCAAACACAGGGATCTATGGCTACACCTTC. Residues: CASSEANTGIYGYTF.

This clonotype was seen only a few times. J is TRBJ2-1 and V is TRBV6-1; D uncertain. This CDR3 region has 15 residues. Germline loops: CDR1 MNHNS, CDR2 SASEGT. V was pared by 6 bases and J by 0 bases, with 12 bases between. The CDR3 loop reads CASRVLRSSYNEQFF. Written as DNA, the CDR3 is TGTGCCAGCAGGGTCCTCCGAAGCTCCTACAATGAGCAGTTCTTC.

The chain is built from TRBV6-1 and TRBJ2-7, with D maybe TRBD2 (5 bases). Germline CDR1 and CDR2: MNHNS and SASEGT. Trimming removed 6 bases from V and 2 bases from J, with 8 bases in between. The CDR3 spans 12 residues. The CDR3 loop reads CASRRTPYEQYF. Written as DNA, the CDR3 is TGTGCCAGCAGACGGACTCCCTACGAGCAGTACTTC.

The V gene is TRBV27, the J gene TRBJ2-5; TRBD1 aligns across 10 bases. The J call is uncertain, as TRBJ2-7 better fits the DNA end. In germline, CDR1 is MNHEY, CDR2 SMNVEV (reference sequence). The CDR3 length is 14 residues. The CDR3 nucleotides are TGTGCCAGCAGTGCCCCGGGACAGGGGAACGAGCAGTACTTC. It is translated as CASSAPGQGNEQYF.

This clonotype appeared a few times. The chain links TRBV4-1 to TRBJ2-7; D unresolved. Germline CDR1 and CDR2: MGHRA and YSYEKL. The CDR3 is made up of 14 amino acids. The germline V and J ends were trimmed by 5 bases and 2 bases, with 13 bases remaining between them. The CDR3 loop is CASSFQVQTYEQYF. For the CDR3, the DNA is TGCGCCAGCAGCTTTCAGGTACAGACCTACGAGCAGTACTTC.

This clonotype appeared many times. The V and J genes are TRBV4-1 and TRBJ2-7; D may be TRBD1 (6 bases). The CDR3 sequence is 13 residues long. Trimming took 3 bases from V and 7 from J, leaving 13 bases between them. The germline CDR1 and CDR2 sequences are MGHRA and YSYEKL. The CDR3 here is CASSQGAGWEQYF. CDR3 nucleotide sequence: TGCGCCAGCAGCCAGGGGGCAGGGTGGGAGCAGTACTTC.

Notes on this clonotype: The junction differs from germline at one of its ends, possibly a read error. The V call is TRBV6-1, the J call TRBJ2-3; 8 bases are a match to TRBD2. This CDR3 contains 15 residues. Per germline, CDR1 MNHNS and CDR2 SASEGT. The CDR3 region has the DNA TGTGCCAGGAGTGACCAGGCGGGGGGCACCGGTACGCAGTATTTT. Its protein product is CARSDQAGGTGTQYF.

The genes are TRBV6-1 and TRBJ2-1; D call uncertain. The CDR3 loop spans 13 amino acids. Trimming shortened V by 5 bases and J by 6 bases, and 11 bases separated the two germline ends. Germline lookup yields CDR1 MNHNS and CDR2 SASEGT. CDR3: CASSPGRLNEQFF. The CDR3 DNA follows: TGTGCCAGCAGTCCCGGCCGTCTCAATGAGCAGTTCTTC.

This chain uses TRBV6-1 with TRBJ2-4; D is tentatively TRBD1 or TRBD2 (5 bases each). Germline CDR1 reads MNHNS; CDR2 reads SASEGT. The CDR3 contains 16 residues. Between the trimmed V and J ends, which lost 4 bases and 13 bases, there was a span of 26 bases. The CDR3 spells CASSVPGQGATDTQYF. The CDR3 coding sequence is TGTGCCAGCAGTGTCCCGGGGCAGGGAGCCACAGACACGCAGTACTTC.

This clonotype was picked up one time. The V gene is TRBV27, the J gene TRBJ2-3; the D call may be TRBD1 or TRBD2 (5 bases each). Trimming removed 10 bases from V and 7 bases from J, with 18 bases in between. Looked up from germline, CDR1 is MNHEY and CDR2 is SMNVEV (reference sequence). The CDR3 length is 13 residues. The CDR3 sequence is CATGPCSKNTQYF. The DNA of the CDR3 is TGTGCCACGGGGCCGTGCAGCAAAAATACGCAGTATTTT.